Below are 2 T cell receptor beta chains sequenced from a single sample in a study of blood T cell repertoires in COVID-19 (dated by TCRdb to 2020 to 2022). Receptors were amplified or captured by the immunoSEQ multiplex PCR assay. What TCRdb holds here is the immuneACCESS table cut down to in-frame rearrangements. Part of the clones is not present; checked against another copy, under half of the missing clones reflect an unresolved V gene, and the others are unexplained. The sample data list 250,000 to 300,000 clones, and 84% of these were observed just once. The ten largest make up around 4.1% of the sample. The specimen was PBMCs or T cells enriched from blood (not recorded which). The receptors were sampled from a man aged 25-45 years with acute COVID-19.

The chain employs TRBV12-3 or TRBV12-4 and TRBJ1-1; D is unresolved. The CDR3 is 12 residues long. Deletions cut 0 bases from V and 8 bases from J, with 7 bases between. CDR3 sequence reads: CASSLAVTEAFF. The DNA of the CDR3 is TGTGCCAGCAGTTTAGCAGTCACAGAAGCTTTCTTT.

V usage is TRBV10-3 and J usage is TRBJ2-5; TRBD2 aligns across 8 bases. The junction had 8 bases not matched to a gene; V was cut back by 2 bases and J by 6 bases. The CDR3 loop spans 15 amino acids. In germline, CDR1 is ENHRY, CDR2 SYGVKD. This CDR3 is CAISEASGPMKTQYF. The CDR3, as DNA: TGTGCCATCAGTGAGGCTAGCGGGCCGATGAAGACCCAGTACTTC.